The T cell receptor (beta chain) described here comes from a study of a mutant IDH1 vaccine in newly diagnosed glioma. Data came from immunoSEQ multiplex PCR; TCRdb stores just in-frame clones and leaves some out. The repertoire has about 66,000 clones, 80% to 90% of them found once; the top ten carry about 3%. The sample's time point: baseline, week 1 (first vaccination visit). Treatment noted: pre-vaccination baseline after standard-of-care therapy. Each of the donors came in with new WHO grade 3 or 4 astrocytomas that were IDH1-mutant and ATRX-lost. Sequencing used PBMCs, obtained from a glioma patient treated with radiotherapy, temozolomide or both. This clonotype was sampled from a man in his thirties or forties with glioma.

The CDR3 coding sequence is TGTGCCAGCAGTCGGGGGGACAGGGTCACCGGGGAGCTGTTTTTT. Translation: CASSRGDRVTGELFF. The chain carries TRBV6-4 and TRBJ2-2, with TRBD1 matching 9 bases. CDR1 MRHNA and CDR2 SNTAGT come from the germline V gene. The CDR3 is 15 residues long. V lost 5 bases to trimming and J lost 4 bases; unmatched junction nucleotides: 5.